This entry lists 20 T cell receptor beta chains sequenced from one sample in a study of T cells in localized non-small cell lung cancer (dated by TCRdb to the early 2020s). Libraries came from the immunoSEQ multiplex PCR assay. This is the immuneACCESS table as TCRdb keeps it, with only in-frame sequences that have V and J called. A part of the clones is gone; compared with another copy, unresolved V genes explain less than half, and the rest is unexplained. The sample data list about 14,000 clones, and roughly 87% of these were observed just once. More than 2.5% of the sample goes to the ten largest clones. The sample consisted of peripheral blood mononuclear cells, taken before any cancer treatment. These receptors all stem from a man between 40 and 69 years old with stage III lung adenocarcinoma.

This clone has a single count. The V and J genes are TRBV7-2 and TRBJ2-7; D is possibly TRBD1 (6 bases). Germline V gene data show CDR1 as SGHTA and CDR2 as FQGNSA. V was shortened by 4 bases and J by 1 base, with 11 bases between the two germline ends. This CDR3 comprises 14 residues. Here the CDR3 reads CASSSRDTSYEQYF. In DNA form, the CDR3 reads TGTGCCAGCAGCTCTAGGGACACATCCTACGAGCAGTACTTC.

The rearrangement uses TRBV7-9 and TRBJ2-5, with D tentatively TRBD1 or TRBD2 (6 bases each). Germline CDR1 is SEHNR and CDR2 is FQNEAQ (reference sequence). The CDR3 totals 15 residues. V was cut by 4 bases and J by 1 base, with 13 bases left in between. CDR3 sequence: CASSYDRGLQETQYF. The CDR3 coding sequence is TGTGCCAGCAGCTATGATCGGGGGCTCCAAGAGACCCAGTACTTC. Full variable domain (missing parts from reference TRBV7-9 and TRBJ2-5): DTGVSQNPRHKITKRGQNVTFRCDPISEHNRLYWYRQTLGQGPEFLTYFQNEAQLEKSRLLSDRFSAERPKGSFSTLEIQRTEQGDSAMYLCASSYDRGLQETQYFGPGTRLLVL.

This clone was observed a single time. The rearrangement joins TRBV5-4 to TRBJ2-7, with 10 bases identical to TRBD2. Germline assignment: CDR1 SGHNT and CDR2 YYREEE (reference sequence). V was pared by 4 bases and J by 4 bases, with 5 bases of the junction left unmatched. This CDR3 has 14 residues. The CDR3 spells CASSPGLAEYEQYF. CDR3 bases: TGTGCCAGCAGCCCTGGACTAGCGGAGTACGAGCAGTACTTC.

This clone showed up just once. The chain is built from TRBV7-9 and TRBJ2-1, with 14 bases identical to TRBD2. Losses at the gene ends were 5 bases for V and 6 bases for J; bases not matched to a gene: 6. The germline gives CDR1 SEHNR, CDR2 FQNEAQ (reference sequence). The CDR3 spans 16 residues. The DNA of the CDR3 is TGTGCCAGCAGCAGTGAGACTAGCGGGAGGGCCAATGAGCAGTTCTTC. As protein: CASSSETSGRANEQFF.

This clone was detected once. The rearrangement links TRBV7-2 to TRBJ2-3; possible D gene TRBD2, 6 bases. The germline gives CDR1 SGHTA, CDR2 FQGNSA. Between the trimmed V and J ends, which lost 6 bases and 4 bases, there was a span of 14 bases. This CDR3 region has 14 residues. CDR3 bases: TGTGCCAGCAGGCGAACCTCTAGCGCAGATACGCAGTATTTT. Amino acids: CASRRTSSADTQYF. The whole variable domain, remainder taken from reference TRBV7-2 and TRBJ2-3, is GAGVSQSPSNKVTEKGKDVELRCDPISGHTALYWYRQSLGQGLEFLIYFQGNSAPDKSGLPSDRFSAERTGGSVSTLTIQRTQQEDSAVYLCASRRTSSADTQYFGPGTRLTVL.

The chain joins TRBV28 to TRBJ1-2; no clear D. V lost 7 bases to trimming and J lost 1 base, with 10 bases between them. The germline V gene has CDR1 MDHEN and CDR2 SYDVKM. The CDR3 has 13 amino acids. CDR3 DNA sequence: TGTGCCAGCATCGAGAAACTTAACTATGGCTACACCTTC. It specifies CASIEKLNYGYTF.

The chain couples TRBV28 to TRBJ2-1, with D perhaps matching TRBD2 (5 bases). The V end was cut by 3 bases, the J end by 0 bases, with 6 bases between. Per the germline V gene, CDR1 is MDHEN and CDR2 is SYDVKM. The CDR3 runs to 14 residues. The CDR3 nucleotides are TGTGCCAGCAGTTTCCGGGGCTCCTACAATGAGCAGTTCTTC. This translates into CASSFRGSYNEQFF.

The V gene is TRBV5-1, the J gene TRBJ2-7, with a tentative D call TRBD1 (6 bases). The CDR3 sequence is 15 residues long. Germline V gives CDR1 SGHRS, CDR2 YFSETQ. Trimming stripped 0 bases from V and 2 bases from J, with 12 bases between. The chain's CDR3 is CASSLAPDRTYEQYF. The CDR3 DNA reads TGCGCCAGCAGCTTGGCCCCGGACAGAACCTACGAGCAGTACTTC.

The J gene is TRBJ2-5, the V gene TRBV9; 7 bases fit TRBD1. The CDR3 runs 15 residues. V lost 0 bases and J lost 2; bases outside the gene matches: 4. Germline loops: CDR1 SGDLS, CDR2 YYNGEE. CDR3 DNA: TGTGCCAGCAGCGTAGTCCCGGGACAGCAAGAGACCCAGTACTTC. This translates into CASSVVPGQQETQYF.

This clone was recorded once. The chain is built from TRBV15 and TRBJ1-4; 10 bases align to TRBD1. V lost 1 base, J lost 7 bases, and 3 bases stayed unmatched. This CDR3 is 15 amino acids long. The germline V gene encodes CDR1 LNHNV and CDR2 YYDKDF (reference sequence). The CDR3 DNA reads TGTGCCACCAGCAGAGGTGGGACAGGGGTTGAAAAACTGTTTTTT. It encodes CATSRGGTGVEKLFF. The full variable domain, rest sourced from reference TRBV15 and TRBJ1-4, is DAMVIQNPRYQVTQFGKPVTLSCSQTLNHNVMYWYQQKSSQAPKLLFHYYDKDFNNEADTPDNFQSRRPNTSFCFLDIRSPGLGDTAMYLCATSRGGTGVEKLFFGSGTQLSVL.

The chain has TRBV5-1 and TRBJ2-1; 7 nucleotides line up with TRBD1. Germline assignment: CDR1 SGHRS and CDR2 YFSETQ. This CDR3 has 14 residues. The trim removed 0 bases at V and 4 bases at J, leaving 1 base unmatched. CDR3 in DNA: TGCGCCAGCAGCTTGGGACAGGGTTACAATGAGCAGTTCTTC. Translating it yields CASSLGQGYNEQFF.

The rearrangement uses TRBV5-1 and TRBJ2-1; no definite D call. Trimming took off 4 bases at V and 7 bases at J, with 9 bases between the two ends. The germline gives CDR1 SGHRS, CDR2 YFSETQ. This CDR3 has 12 amino acids. This CDR3 reads CASSLDLNEQFF. The DNA for the CDR3 is TGCGCCAGCAGCCTGGATCTTAATGAGCAGTTCTTC. The full variable domain, in which reference TRBV5-1 and TRBJ2-1 provide the parts outside the CDR3, is KAGVTQTPRYLIKTRGQQVTLSCSPISGHRSVSWYQQTPGQGLQFLFEYFSETQRNKGNFPGRFSGRQFSNSRSEMNVSTLELGDSALYLCASSLDLNEQFFGPGTRLTVL.

The chain links TRBV28 to TRBJ2-4; D call uncertain. CDR3 length equals 14 residues. CDR1 MDHEN and CDR2 SYDVKM come from the germline V gene. The V end was cut by 5 bases, the J end by 3 bases, with 11 bases between. CDR3 DNA sequence: TGTGCCAGCAGTGTCAGCCAGGTCAAAAACATTCAGTACTTC. Its translation is CASSVSQVKNIQYF.

Remarks on this clone: One end of the junction is discordant with germline, which a read error may explain. This chain connects TRBV4-2 to TRBJ2-7, with TRBD2 matching over 9 bases. The CDR3 has 18 amino acids. CDR1 and CDR2 (germline): LGHNA, YNFKEQ. The CDR3 DNA sequence: TGTGCCAGCAGCCAAGATTCCCCTAGCGGGACAACCTCCTACGGGCAGTACTTC. The encoded protein is CASSQDSPSGTTSYGQYF.

This clone was seen just once. This rearrangement joins TRBV11-3 to TRBJ1-1; tentative D call: TRBD1 (5 bases). The CDR3 loop spans 14 amino acids. Trimming cost V 1 base and J 4 bases, with 10 bases left between them. CDR1 is SGHNT, CDR2 YENEEA, per germline. The CDR3 is CASSLVAGSTEAFF. The DNA for the CDR3 is TGTGCCAGCAGCTTAGTGGCAGGGAGCACTGAAGCTTTCTTT.

This clone was seen only once. V gene TRBV28 combines with J gene TRBJ1-5; D ambiguous. CDR1 is MDHEN and CDR2 is SYDVKM in the germline V gene. This CDR3 has 15 amino acids. The germline V and J ends were trimmed by 2 bases and 0 bases, with 8 bases remaining between them. The CDR3 loop reads CASSLVLYSNQPQHF. The CDR3 DNA is TGTGCCAGCAGTTTAGTGTTGTATAGCAATCAGCCCCAGCATTTT.

This clone was found a few times. V is TRBV28 and J is TRBJ2-7; D remains unclear. Germline V gene lookup returns CDR1 MDHEN and CDR2 SYDVKM. The CDR3 has 14 amino acids. V lost 5 bases and J 3 bases, leaving 14 bases between the germline ends. The CDR3 sequence: CASSELTKDYEQYF. Written as DNA, the CDR3 is TGTGCCAGCAGTGAATTAACTAAAGACTACGAGCAGTACTTC.

The chain joins TRBV6-1 to TRBJ1-2; 8 positions match TRBD1. The CDR3 is 15 amino acids. V was pared by 6 bases and J by 8 bases, with 14 bases of the junction left unmatched. Germline loops: CDR1 MNHNS, CDR2 SASEGT. Here the CDR3 reads CASSLRAGGKEGYTF. CDR3 nucleotides: TGTGCCAGCAGCTTGAGGGCAGGGGGCAAAGAAGGCTACACCTTC.

The rearrangement uses TRBV7-6 and TRBJ2-5; D is unclear. V lost 1 base, J lost 5 bases, and 8 bases lay in between. Germline V gives CDR1 SGHVS, CDR2 FNYEAQ. This CDR3 has 13 residues. CDR3 in amino acids: CASSLEGFETQYF. CDR3 nucleotides: TGTGCCAGCAGCTTAGAAGGGTTTGAGACCCAGTACTTC.

The chain links TRBV9 to TRBJ2-2; 10 bases line up with TRBD2. V shed 2 bases, J shed 7 bases, and the junction held 2 bases outside the gene matches. This CDR3 region has 14 residues. Germline values: CDR1 SGDLS, CDR2 YYNGEE. This CDR3 is CASSVTSGNGELFF. The CDR3 nucleotides are TGTGCCAGCAGCGTTACTAGCGGGAACGGGGAGCTGTTTTTT.